A single sample gave rise to the 6 T cell receptor beta chains below, sequenced in a study of T-cell memory formation after mild COVID-19. A single record per CDR3 protein comes from TCRdb applying MiXCR to the 5' RACE reads. The repertoire consists of 450,000 to 650,000 distinct CDR3 sequences, with over 15% occurring once and the leading ten covering around 13%. The sequencing input was PBMCs or a T cell subset sorted from them (not recorded which). The receptors originated from an adult woman who had mild COVID-19 (a few samples of this study predate the infection). Cell type and time point are not known.

The chain combines TRBV4-2 with TRBJ2-3, with 9 bases aligning to TRBD2. The V gene end was trimmed by 1 base and the J gene end by 0 bases; junction bases not matched to a gene: 2. Per germline, CDR1 LGHNA and CDR2 YNFKEQ. CDR3 length: 16 residues. CDR3 nucleotide sequence: TGTGCCAGCAGCCAAGGGACTAGCGAGAGCACAGATACGCAGTATTTT. This encodes CASSQGTSESTDTQYF.

This clonotype was recorded at least ten times. The V and J genes are TRBV3-1 and TRBJ2-1; D remains unclear. CDR3 length: 13 residues. Trimming stripped 3 bases from V and 15 bases from J, with 18 bases between. Germline loops: CDR1 LGHDT, CDR2 YNNKEL (reference sequence). DNA of the CDR3: TGTGCCAGCAGCCACCCCGCGACCCCCGTCTCGTTCTTC. It codes for CASSHPATPVSFF.

V usage is TRBV20-1 and J usage is TRBJ2-3, with 15 bases identical to TRBD2. The CDR3 sequence is 17 residues long. V was pared by 3 bases and J by 4 bases, with 8 bases of the junction left unmatched. CDR1 and CDR2 (germline): DFQATT, SNEGSKA (reference sequence). CDR3 loop: CSASPGLAGGVADTQYF. The CDR3 DNA follows: TGCAGTGCTAGTCCCGGACTAGCGGGAGGGGTGGCAGATACGCAGTATTTT.

This clonotype appeared a few times. The V gene is TRBV5-1, the J gene TRBJ2-2, with 8 bases that match TRBD1. V was pared by 3 bases and J by 1 base, with 14 bases of the junction left unmatched. Germline V gene lookup returns CDR1 SGHRS and CDR2 YFSETQ. The CDR3 has 19 residues. CDR3 DNA: TGCGCCAGCAGCTCGGGCAGTCTCGGGACAGGTGGGAACACCGGGGAGCTGTTTTTT. Protein: CASSSGSLGTGGNTGELFF.

Only a few counts were recorded for this clonotype. V and J are TRBV20-1 and TRBJ2-5, with D possibly matching TRBD2 (5 bases). The CDR3 runs 13 residues. CDR1 DFQATT and CDR2 SNEGSKA come from the germline V gene (reference sequence). Trimming left V 0 bases short and J 4 bases short, with 9 bases between. CDR3 nucleotide sequence: TGCAGTGCTAGAGACCCCGGGGTAGAGACCCAGTACTTC. Translated, it gives CSARDPGVETQYF.

The V and J genes are TRBV27 and TRBJ2-1; 7 bases map to TRBD1. The CDR3 is 15 residues long. CDR1 is MNHEY, CDR2 SMNVEV, per germline (reference sequence). Trimming at V came to 8 bases and at J to 3 bases, leaving 10 bases not matched to a gene. CDR3 in amino acids: CASGSTGSDYNEQFF. As DNA, the CDR3 is TGTGCCAGCGGGTCGACAGGGTCCGACTACAATGAGCAGTTCTTC.